This T cell receptor beta chain was recorded in a study of T cells in Graves' hyperthyroidism and ophthalmopathy. Germline CDR1 ENHRY, CDR2 SYGVKD. Trimming cost V 6 bases and J 5 bases; bases outside gene matches: 7. This CDR3 is built from 15 residues. This clonotype was detected many times. Its antigen is unidentified. RNA transcripts gave rise to amplified TCR beta CDR3 regions. Primed by the HTBI set, a first-round RT-PCR was run on the TCR CDR3. TCRdb re-called the multiplex PCR reads through MiXCR, storing one row per CDR3 protein. The sample has 310,000 or so distinct CDR3 sequences, over 15% seen once. General study results and limits: Ophthalmopathy was identified by the model a median about 6 months ahead of onset. A model of 13 V-J features distinguished ophthalmopathy from stable hyperthyroidism.

On the basis of clinical symptoms, serum thyroxine and TRAb, thyroid ultrasound and orbital computed tomography, diagnoses were made. The rearrangement links TRBV10-3 to TRBJ2-5; the match to TRBD2 covers 12 bases. The TCR originated in a woman aged 55-69 years with Graves' ophthalmopathy. The specimen was blood. CDR3: CAISETSGSRETQYF. The CDR3 DNA is TGTGCCATCAGCGAGACTAGCGGGAGTCGTGAGACCCAGTACTTC.